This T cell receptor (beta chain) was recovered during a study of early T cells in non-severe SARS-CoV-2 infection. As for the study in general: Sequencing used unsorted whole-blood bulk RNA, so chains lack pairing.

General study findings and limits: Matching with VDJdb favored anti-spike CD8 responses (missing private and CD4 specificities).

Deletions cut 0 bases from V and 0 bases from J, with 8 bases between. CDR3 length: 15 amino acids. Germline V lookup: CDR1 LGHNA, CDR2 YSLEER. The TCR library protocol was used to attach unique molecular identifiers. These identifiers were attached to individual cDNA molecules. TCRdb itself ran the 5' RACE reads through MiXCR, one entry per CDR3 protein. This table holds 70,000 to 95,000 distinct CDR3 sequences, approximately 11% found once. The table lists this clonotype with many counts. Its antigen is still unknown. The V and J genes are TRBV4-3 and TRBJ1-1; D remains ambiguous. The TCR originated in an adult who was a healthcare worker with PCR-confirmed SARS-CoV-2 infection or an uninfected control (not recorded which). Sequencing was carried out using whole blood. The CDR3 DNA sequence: TGCGCCAGCAGCCAAGATCCACGGCTGAACACTGAAGCTTTCTTT. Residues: CASSQDPRLNTEAFF.